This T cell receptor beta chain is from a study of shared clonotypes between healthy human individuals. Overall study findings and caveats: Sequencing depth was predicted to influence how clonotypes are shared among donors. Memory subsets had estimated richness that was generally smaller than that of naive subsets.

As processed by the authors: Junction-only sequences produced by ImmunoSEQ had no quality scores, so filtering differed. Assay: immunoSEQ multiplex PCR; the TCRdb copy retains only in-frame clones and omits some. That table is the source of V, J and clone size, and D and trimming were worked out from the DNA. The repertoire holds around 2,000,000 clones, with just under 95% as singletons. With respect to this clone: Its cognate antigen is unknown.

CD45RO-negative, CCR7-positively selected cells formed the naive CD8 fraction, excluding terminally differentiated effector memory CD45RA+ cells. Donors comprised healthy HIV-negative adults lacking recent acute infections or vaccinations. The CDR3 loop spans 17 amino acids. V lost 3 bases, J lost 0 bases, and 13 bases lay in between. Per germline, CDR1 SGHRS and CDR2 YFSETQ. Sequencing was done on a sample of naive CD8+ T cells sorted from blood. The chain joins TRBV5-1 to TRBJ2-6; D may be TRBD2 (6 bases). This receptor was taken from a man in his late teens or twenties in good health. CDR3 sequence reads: CASSSGEEISGANVLTF. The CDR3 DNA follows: TGCGCCAGCAGCTCCGGGGAGGAAATCTCTGGGGCCAACGTCCTGACTTTC.